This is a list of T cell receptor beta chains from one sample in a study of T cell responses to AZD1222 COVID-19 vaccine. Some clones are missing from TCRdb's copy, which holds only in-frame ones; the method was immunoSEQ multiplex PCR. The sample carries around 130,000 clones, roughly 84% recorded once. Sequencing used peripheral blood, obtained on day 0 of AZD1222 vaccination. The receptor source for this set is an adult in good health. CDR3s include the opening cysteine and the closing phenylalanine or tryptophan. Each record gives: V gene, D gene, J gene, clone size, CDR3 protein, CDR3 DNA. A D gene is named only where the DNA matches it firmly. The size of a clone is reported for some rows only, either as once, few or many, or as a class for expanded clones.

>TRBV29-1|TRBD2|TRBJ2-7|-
CSVVRLAGAVEQYF
TGCAGCGTTGTCCGACTAGCGGGAGCTGTCGAGCAGTACTTC
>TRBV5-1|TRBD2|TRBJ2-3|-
CASSLSLAGSTDTQYF
TGCGCCAGCAGCTTGTCGCTAGCGGGAAGCACAGATACGCAGTATTTT
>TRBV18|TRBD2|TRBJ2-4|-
CASSRVSGDGIQYF
TGTGCCAGCTCACGGGTTAGCGGGGATGGCATTCAGTACTTC
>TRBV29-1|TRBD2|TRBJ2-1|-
CSVEGASGRLLDEQFF
TGCAGCGTTGAGGGGGCTAGCGGGAGATTGTTAGATGAGCAGTTCTTC
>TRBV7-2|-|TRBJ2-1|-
CASSLYAGGSNEQFF
TGTGCCAGCAGCTTATACGCCGGGGGTTCGAATGAGCAGTTCTTC
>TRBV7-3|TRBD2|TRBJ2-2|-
CASSPLAGSFGELFF
TGTGCCAGCAGCCCACTAGCGGGGTCCTTCGGGGAGCTGTTTTTT
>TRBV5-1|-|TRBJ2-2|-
CASSSDPPLGGTTGELFF
TGCGCCAGCAGTTCGGACCCCCCACTGGGTGGGACGACCGGGGAGCTGTTTTTT
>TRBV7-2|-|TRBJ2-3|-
CASSLRLATDTQYF
TGTGCCAGCAGCTTACGTCTAGCTACAGATACGCAGTATTTT
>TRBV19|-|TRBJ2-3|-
CASSIRGTDTQYF
TGTGCCAGTAGTATCCGTGGCACAGATACGCAGTATTTT
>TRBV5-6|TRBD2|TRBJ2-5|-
CASSLERRLAGGETQYF
TGTGCCAGCAGCTTGGAAAGAAGACTAGCGGGAGGGGAGACCCAGTACTTC
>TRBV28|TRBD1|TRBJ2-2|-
CASSSWTGGLTGELFF
TGTGCCAGCAGTTCTTGGACAGGGGGTTTAACCGGGGAGCTGTTTTTT
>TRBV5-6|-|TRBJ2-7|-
CASSLAGGSSPYEQYF
TGTGCCAGCAGCTTGGCCGGTGGTAGCTCTCCCTACGAGCAGTACTTC
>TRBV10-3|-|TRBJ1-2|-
CAIPTRDGYNYGYTF
TGTGCCATCCCTACCCGGGACGGTTATAACTATGGCTACACCTTC
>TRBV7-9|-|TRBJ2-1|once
CASSAVGGLENEQFF
TGTGCCAGCAGCGCGGTTGGGGGGCTGGAAAATGAGCAGTTCTTC
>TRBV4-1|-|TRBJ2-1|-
CASSQSLTRPTSNEQFF
TGCGCCAGCAGCCAATCCCTGACCCGTCCCACGAGCAATGAGCAGTTCTTC
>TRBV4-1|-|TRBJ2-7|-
CASSQDPGSLTTEQYF
TGCGCCAGCAGCCAAGATCCGGGCAGCTTAACTACGGAGCAGTACTTC
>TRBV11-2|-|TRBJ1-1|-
CASSFWVRDSMNTEAFF
TGTGCCAGCAGCTTTTGGGTTAGGGATAGCATGAACACTGAAGCTTTCTTT
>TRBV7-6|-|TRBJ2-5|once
CASSLISGILETQYF
TGTGCCAGCAGCTTAATATCAGGGATCTTGGAGACCCAGTACTTC
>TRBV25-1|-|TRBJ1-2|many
CASSESGDRAGYTF
TGTGCCAGCAGTGAATCCGGGGATCGGGCTGGCTACACCTTC
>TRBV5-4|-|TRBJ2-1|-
CASSYLAGWYNEQFF
TGTGCCAGCAGCTATCTGGCAGGGTGGTACAATGAGCAGTTCTTC
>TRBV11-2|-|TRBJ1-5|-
CASSFREMQPQHF
TGTGCCAGCAGCTTCAGGGAAATGCAGCCCCAGCATTTT
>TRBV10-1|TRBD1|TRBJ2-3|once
CASSSGQGNWDTQYF
TGCGCCAGCAGCTCGGGACAGGGGAACTGGGATACGCAGTATTTT
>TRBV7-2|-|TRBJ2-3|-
CASRATAVPPDTQYF
TGTGCCAGCAGGGCGACGGCGGTCCCACCAGATACGCAGTATTTT
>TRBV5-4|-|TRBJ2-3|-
CASSLPRAHTDTQYF
TGTGCCAGCAGCCTACCACGAGCCCACACAGATACGCAGTATTTT
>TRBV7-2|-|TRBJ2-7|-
CASSSPLTYEQYF
TGTGCCAGCAGCTCGCCACTCACCTACGAGCAGTACTTC
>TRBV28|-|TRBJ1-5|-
CASSKRAYSNQPQHF
TGTGCCAGCAGTAAGAGAGCTTATAGCAATCAGCCCCAGCATTTT
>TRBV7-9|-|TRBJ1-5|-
CASSNSEDMSNQPQHF
TGTGCCAGCAGCAACTCGGAAGATATGAGCAATCAGCCCCAGCATTTT
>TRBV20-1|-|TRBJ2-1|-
CSALNDHTQFF
TGCAGTGCGCTAAACGATCATACGCAGTTCTTC
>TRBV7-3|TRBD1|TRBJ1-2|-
CASSLGTGGYGYTF
TGTGCCAGCAGCTTAGGGACAGGGGGCTATGGCTACACCTTC
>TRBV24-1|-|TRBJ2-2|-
CATSDSGPANTGELFF
TGTGCCACCAGTGACAGCGGGCCAGCGAACACCGGGGAGCTGTTTTTT
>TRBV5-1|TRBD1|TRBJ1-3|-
CASSFRLLGQDPLSPRNTIYF
TGCGCCAGCAGCTTCCGCCTCTTGGGACAGGACCCCCTTAGCCCGAGAAACACCATATATTTT
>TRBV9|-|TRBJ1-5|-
CASSAEPRASQHF
TGTGCCAGCAGCGCCGAACCAAGGGCAAGCCAGCATTTT
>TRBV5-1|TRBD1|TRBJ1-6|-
CASSMWDSGNSPLHF
TGCGCCAGCAGCATGTGGGACAGCGGTAATTCACCCCTCCACTTT
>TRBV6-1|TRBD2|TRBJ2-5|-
CASSESPGGGGGAETQYF
TGTGCCAGCAGTGAAAGCCCCGGCGGGGGCGGGGGGGCTGAGACCCAGTACTTC
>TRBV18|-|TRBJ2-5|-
CASSPVPETQYF
TGTGCCAGCTCACCAGTCCCCGAGACCCAGTACTTC
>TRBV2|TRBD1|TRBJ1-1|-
CASRATGGGRNTEAFF
TGTGCCAGCAGAGCGACAGGGGGGGGGAGGAACACTGAAGCTTTCTTT
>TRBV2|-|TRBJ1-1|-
CASSDNLNTEAFF
TGTGCCAGCAGTGATAATTTGAACACTGAAGCTTTCTTT
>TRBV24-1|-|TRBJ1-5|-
CATSGQSNQPQHF
TGTGCCACCAGTGGACAGAGCAATCAGCCCCAGCATTTT